This entry is about one TCR beta chain. Its antigen is not yet known. Base-call qualities are not available, and no considerably larger clone is one nucleotide away. Libraries were built with the immunoSEQ multiplex PCR assay. For most patients, genomic DNA was subjected to high-throughput TCR-beta CDR3 sequencing by Adaptive Biotechnologies. The authors' analysis ran thus. TCR sequencing data were retrieved from Adaptive's ImmunoSEQ software for 18 patients, whereas a few other patients were processed with MiXCR and VDJtools. CDR3 nucleotide sequences shared between donor and recipient were removed because their origin could not be assigned. To be classed as alloreactive, a clone needed at least 2-fold expansion over unstimulated cells and a minimum CFSE-low frequency of 0.002% (template counts) or 0.001% (read counts). Mappable clones were those detected in sequenced pre-transplant spleen, lymph node, or MLR CFSE-low populations of the donor or recipient. Cumulative frequency of alloreactive clones was calculated as a percentage of all sequences weighted by copy number. TCRdb stores this immuneACCESS table with in-frame sequences only. Part of the clones is absent; in the studies checked, under half of the shortfall reflects unresolved V genes, and no reason is known for the rest. The D gene and trimming were derived from the DNA, and the V and J assignments and clone size from that table. Counted in this sample were some 18,000 clones; over 75% of them appeared once. Approximately 2.1% of the sample rests with the top ten.

In the first month after transplant, blood samples were collected up to 4 times, and after that at least monthly when available. The data are from a study of graft-versus-host responses after intestinal transplantation (dated by TCRdb to about 2021). Study-level background: Recipients received multivisceral, liver-intestinal, or isolated intestinal transplants. Every recipient was given anti-thymocyte globulin induction, followed by around three years of maintenance tacrolimus and steroids. Bulk TCR-beta CDR3 sequencing was used to track graft-versus-host and host-versus-graft alloreactive T cell clones in the graft, circulation and bone marrow after intestinal transplantation. To identify alloreactive clones, pre-transplant mixed lymphocyte reaction products were sequenced and then compared with unstimulated pre-transplant donor and recipient T cells. A cohort of some 24 intestinal transplant recipients, including one retransplant, was enrolled, and a few patients lacking pretransplant specimens were excluded. Donor T cell macrochimerism was defined as a peak of at least 4% donor T cells among recipient peripheral blood mononuclear cells. Rather than going through the commercial service, samples from three later patients were sequenced in-house on an Illumina MiSeq and processed with MiXCR.

Overall study outcomes, separate from this receptor: Early after transplant, peak levels of circulating GvH clones were found to be associated with declines in HvG clones. Conclusions were limited by the relatively low number and heterogeneity of intestinal transplant patients. In patients with donor T cell macrochimerism, the allografts had high GvH to HvG T cell clonal ratios. GvH clones were detected in recipient bone marrow, and some of these GvH clones were observed earlier in ileal mucosa or blood, consistent with an intestinal mucosal origin.

The germline V gene encodes CDR1 MDHEN and CDR2 SYDVKM. The CDR3 starts with the cysteine, ends with the phenylalanine, and has 16 residues. CDR3 DNA only is kept here, 48 bases in frame from base 1. The germline V and J ends show losses of 3 bases and 4 bases respectively, and no gene match explains 5 bases of the junction. The receptor was isolated from a human patient who received an intestinal transplant, so some T cells may come from the graft donor. Here the chain combines TRBV28 and TRBJ2-1, and TRBD2 aligns with 11 junction nucleotides. Source: PBMCs, taken 14 days after transplant. The encoded CDR3 is CASSLETSGSYNEQFF. The bases read TGTGCCAGCAGTTTGGAAACTAGCGGGAGTTACAATGAGCAGTTCTTC.